This is a list of T cell receptor beta chains from one sample in a study of regulatory T cells in long-lasting Graves disease. TCRdb ran MiXCR on the multiplex PCR reads and lists one entry per CDR3 protein. The sample consists of 300,000 to 400,000 distinct CDR3 sequences, over 15% of them appearing once. This specimen was peripheral blood mononuclear cells (PBMCs), taken at new diagnosis, from a patient treated with antithyroid drugs. The receptors originated from a female donor with Graves disease. Each CDR3 is given with its conserved first and last residue. D genes are given only for firm matches. Some rows have no size entry. The others give once, few or many, or a class for an expanded clone.

v_call	d_call	j_call	clone_size	cdr3_nt	cdr3_aa
TRBV3-1	-	TRBJ1-1	many	TGTGCCAGCAGCCAAGATCCGGGGTCGGGGGGTAACACTGAAGCTTTCTTT	CASSQDPGSGGNTEAFF
TRBV7-8	-	TRBJ2-7	many	TGTGCCAGCAGCTTAGGGGTAGCGGCAAAACCCTACGAGCAGTACTTC	CASSLGVAAKPYEQYF
TRBV5-1	-	TRBJ2-1	many	TGCGCCAGCAGCTTGGCCGCAGGGAAAAATGAGCAGTTCTTC	CASSLAAGKNEQFF
TRBV12-3/TRBV12-4	-	TRBJ2-7	many	TGTGCCAGCAGTTTTCACGTCTACGAGCAGTACTTC	CASSFHVYEQYF
TRBV4-2	-	TRBJ1-1	few	TGTGCCAGCAGCCCGCCGGTAGGGGGGGGAAACACTGAAGCTTTCTTT	CASSPPVGGGNTEAFF
TRBV30	TRBD1	TRBJ2-2	-	TGTGCCTGGAGTGGATGGACAGGGGGCATTGCCGGGGAGCTGTTTTTT	CAWSGWTGGIAGELFF
TRBV29-1	TRBD2	TRBJ2-3	many	TGCAGCGTCAACACCGGGGGGGGGACTAGCCTCACAGATACGCAGTATTTT	CSVNTGGGTSLTDTQYF
TRBV6-5	-	TRBJ2-1	many	TGTGCCAGCAGTTACCAAGAGGGGATTGGCTTCAATGAGCAGTTCTTC	CASSYQEGIGFNEQFF
TRBV15	-	TRBJ1-2	few	TGTGCCACCAGCAGAGAGGTCAACGGGGACTTCTATGGCTACACCTTC	CATSREVNGDFYGYTF
TRBV30	-	TRBJ2-1	many	TGTGCCTGGAGTGTCGCGAACAATGAGCAGTTCTTC	CAWSVANNEQFF
TRBV7-3	-	TRBJ2-5	few	TGTGCCAGCAGCCCCCCTGGCCCCGGGGGTCAGGAGACCCAGTACTTC	CASSPPGPGGQETQYF
TRBV7-9	-	TRBJ2-7	many	TGTGCCAGCAGCTTAGGTGGGGACTACGAGCAGTACTTC	CASSLGGDYEQYF
TRBV19	-	TRBJ2-3	few	TGTGCCAGTAGTATAAGGGGCCCTAAGGTTAGCACAGATACGCAGTATTTT	CASSIRGPKVSTDTQYF
TRBV5-1	-	TRBJ2-7	-	TGCGCCAGCAGTCCACTTGCGTCCTACGAGCAGTACTTC	CASSPLASYEQYF
TRBV12-5	TRBD2	TRBJ2-1	many	TGTGCTAGTGGTTTGGCGACTAGCAGGAGCTCCTACAATGAGCAGTTCTTC	CASGLATSRSSYNEQFF
TRBV5-1	-	TRBJ2-3	many	TGCGCCAGCAGCCCGGGACAACAGAACACAGATACGCAGTATTTT	CASSPGQQNTDTQYF
TRBV2	TRBD2	TRBJ2-3	-	TGTGCCAGCACGGAACCGGGACTAGCGGGGCCCACAGATACGCAGTATTTT	CASTEPGLAGPTDTQYF
TRBV27	TRBD1	TRBJ2-7	many	TGTGCCAGCAGTTTCGGGACAGGGGTTGACGAGCAGTACTTC	CASSFGTGVDEQYF
TRBV6-5	-	TRBJ2-5	many	TGTGCCAGCAGTTACTCAGGGGGACGTGGAGAGACCCAGTACTTC	CASSYSGGRGETQYF
TRBV7-8	-	TRBJ1-4	many	TGTGCCAGCAGTAACGGGGGGATGGGACTGGCAACTAATGAAAAACTGTTTTTT	CASSNGGMGLATNEKLFF
TRBV2	TRBD1	TRBJ1-2	-	TGTGCCAGCAGCGGGACAGGTCTACCCCCAACCGGTGGCTACACCTTC	CASSGTGLPPTGGYTF
TRBV19	TRBD1	TRBJ1-1	many	TGTGCCAGTGGGGACAGATACACTGAAGCTTTCTTT	CASGDRYTEAFF
TRBV12-3/TRBV12-4	TRBD2	TRBJ2-1	-	TGTGCCAGCGCCAGATCTAGCGGGGGATACAATGAGCAGTTCTTC	CASARSSGGYNEQFF
TRBV19	-	TRBJ2-3	few	TGTGCCAGTGCCTCGACAGACACAGATACGCAGTATTTT	CASASTDTDTQYF
TRBV6-1	TRBD2	TRBJ2-7	many	TGTGCCAGCAGAAGGACTAGCGGAAACTACGAGCAGTACTTC	CASRRTSGNYEQYF
TRBV25-1	-	TRBJ2-2	-	TGTGCCAGCAGTGTCCCTATCACCGGGGAGCTGTTTTTT	CASSVPITGELFF
TRBV6-1	-	TRBJ2-1	many	TGTGCCAGCAGTGCCAGGAGCTCCTACAATGAGCAGTTCTTC	CASSARSSYNEQFF
TRBV13	-	TRBJ2-7	few	TGTGCCAGCAGCGTCGGTAGGACGGTACCCTACGAGCAGTACTTC	CASSVGRTVPYEQYF
TRBV10-3	TRBD2	TRBJ2-2	-	TGTGCCATCGGGACTAGCGGTCCCCCCGGGGAGCTGTTTTTT	CAIGTSGPPGELFF
TRBV10-3	TRBD2	TRBJ2-3	many	TGTGCCATTAACGGAGGAGTTGGGGGGGCAGATACGCAGTATTTT	CAINGGVGGADTQYF
TRBV2	TRBD1	TRBJ2-7	many	TGTGCCAGTAGGACAGGACCGTACGAGCAGTACTTC	CASRTGPYEQYF
TRBV2	-	TRBJ2-1	few	TGTGCCAGCAGTGAAGCAATCGAAGCCTTAGAGCAGTTCTTC	CASSEAIEALEQFF
TRBV6-2/TRBV6-3	-	TRBJ2-3	many	TGTGCCAGCAGTCCTCTACAGGGCCTTAAAACAGATACGCAGTATTTT	CASSPLQGLKTDTQYF
TRBV7-9	TRBD1	TRBJ2-7	-	TGTGCCAGCAGCTGGGGACAGACCTACGAGCAGTACTTC	CASSWGQTYEQYF
TRBV4-2	TRBD2	TRBJ2-1	many	TGTGCCAGCAGCCAAGATATCACTAGCGGGAGCGAAGAGCAGTTCTTC	CASSQDITSGSEEQFF
TRBV5-1	TRBD2	TRBJ2-7	many	TGCGCCAGCAGCCAAACGTGGACTAGCGGGAGGCCCCTACGGTCCTACGAGCAGTACTTC	CASSQTWTSGRPLRSYEQYF
TRBV2	-	TRBJ2-3	many	TGTGCCGACAGAAGCTCGGGAGCCGGTACAGATACGCAGTATTTT	CADRSSGAGTDTQYF
TRBV4-2	-	TRBJ2-7	few	TGTGCCAGCAGCCCCACCGGGGGGGGGACAGACTCCTACGAGCAGTACTTC	CASSPTGGGTDSYEQYF